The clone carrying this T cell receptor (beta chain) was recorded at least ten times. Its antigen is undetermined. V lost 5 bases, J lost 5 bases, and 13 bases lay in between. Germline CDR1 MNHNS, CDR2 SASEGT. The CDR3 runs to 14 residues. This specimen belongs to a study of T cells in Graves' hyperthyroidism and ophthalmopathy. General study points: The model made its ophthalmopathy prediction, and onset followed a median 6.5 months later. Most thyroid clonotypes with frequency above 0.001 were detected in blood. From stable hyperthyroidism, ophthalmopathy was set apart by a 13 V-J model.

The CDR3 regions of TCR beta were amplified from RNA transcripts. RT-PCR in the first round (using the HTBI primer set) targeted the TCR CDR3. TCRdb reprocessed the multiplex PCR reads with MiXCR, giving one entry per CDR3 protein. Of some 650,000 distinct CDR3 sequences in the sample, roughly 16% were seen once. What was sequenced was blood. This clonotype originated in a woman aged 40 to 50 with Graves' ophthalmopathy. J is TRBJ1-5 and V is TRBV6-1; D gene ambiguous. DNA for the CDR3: TGTGCCAGCAGTTGGGAGATCCCAGATCAGCCCCAGCATTTT. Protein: CASSWEIPDQPQHF.